A selection of T cell receptor beta chains follows, all from one sample in a study of OX40 agonist ivuxolimab in advanced cancers. Sequencing was performed with immunoSEQ multiplex PCR; in TCRdb, only in-frame clones are kept and a portion is missing. In the table there are roughly 80,000 clones, just over 85% of which are singletons. Sequencing used CD4+ or CD8+ T cells sorted from blood, obtained in a trial of the OX40 agonist ivuxolimab. The receptor set was obtained from an adult with an advanced solid tumor such as melanoma, head and neck, liver or kidney cancer. The CDR3 runs from the conserved cysteine through the conserved F or W. D genes are given only for firm matches. Size tells how often a clone was seen (once, few, many) or the class of an expanded clone, and some rows leave it out.

clone_size j_call d_call v_call cdr3_nt cdr3_aa
. TRBJ2-3 . TRBV30 TGTGCCTCAAGCGGGTATAGCACAGATACGCAGTATTTT CASSGYSTDTQYF
. TRBJ2-5 . TRBV10-1 TGCGCCAGCAGTGGGGGGTCGTTCCAAGAGACCCAGTACTTC CASSGGSFQETQYF
. TRBJ1-6 TRBD1 TRBV10-3 TGTGCCACCAGTGAGTCGTACACAGGGGGCACAATCCACTTT CATSESYTGGTIHF
few TRBJ1-6 . TRBV21-1 TGTGCCAGCAGCAAACGAAGCACGGGGTCACCCCTCCACTTT CASSKRSTGSPLHF
. TRBJ1-5 . TRBV6-5 TGTGCCAGCAGTTACTCGGACAGCGGCAATCAGCCCCAGCATTTT CASSYSDSGNQPQHF
. TRBJ2-1 TRBD1 TRBV7-3 TGTGCCAGCAGCTTAACCTTGGGACAGGGCAACAATGAGCAGTTCTTC CASSLTLGQGNNEQFF
. TRBJ1-1 . TRBV5-5 TGTGCCAGCAGCGCCTTAAGAAGAAGTGGAACTGAAGCTTTCTTT CASSALRRSGTEAFF
. TRBJ2-1 . TRBV10-1 TGCGCCAGCAGCAGACAGGAAGGCCATGAGCAGTTCTTC CASSRQEGHEQFF
. TRBJ1-2 TRBD1 TRBV29-1 TGCAGCGTCGAGGGACAGGGAGAAGGAGGCTACACCTTC CSVEGQGEGGYTF
. TRBJ2-7 . TRBV5-1 TGCGCCAGCAGCCCCAGTCCCCAGGGTGGTGACGAGCAGTACTTC CASSPSPQGGDEQYF
. TRBJ2-1 TRBD2 TRBV4-1 TGCGCCAGCAGCCATAGCGGACTTTCCGGGAGGGTTTCCCCCAATGAGCAGTTCTTC CASSHSGLSGRVSPNEQFF
. TRBJ2-3 . TRBV19 TGTGCCAGTAGTGAGCGGCCCTTTAGCACAGATACGCAGTATTTT CASSERPFSTDTQYF
. TRBJ2-3 TRBD1 TRBV5-4 TGTGCCAGCAGCTTCGACCCGGGACAGGGGAGCACAGATACGCAGTATTTT CASSFDPGQGSTDTQYF
. TRBJ1-4 . TRBV6-1 TGTGCCAGTCGGCGGGTCTATAATGAAAAACTGTTTTTT CASRRVYNEKLFF
. TRBJ2-3 . TRBV4-1 TGCGCCAGCAGCCCGCAGTCCCAATCTAGCACAGATACGCAGTATTTT CASSPQSQSSTDTQYF
. TRBJ1-5 . TRBV6-4 TGTGCCAGAGAAGGGGGAATCCCCCAGCATTTT CAREGGIPQHF
. TRBJ1-1 . TRBV4-2 TGTGCCAGCAGCCAAGAGGGTCGGAACACTGAAGCTTTCTTT CASSQEGRNTEAFF
. TRBJ1-1 . TRBV28 TGTGCCAGCACCTCGCCCGGCAGGGCGGGAGCTTTCTTT CASTSPGRAGAFF
. TRBJ2-1 TRBD2 TRBV28 TGTGCCAGCAGTTTGGGCGGGGGGGCTCTTTACAATGAGCAGTTCTTC CASSLGGGALYNEQFF
. TRBJ2-7 TRBD1 TRBV6-5 TGTGCCAGCAGTTACTCGGGGACAGGGAACGAGCAGTACTTC CASSYSGTGNEQYF
. TRBJ1-2 . TRBV7-9 TGTGCCAGCAGCTTGCAGGGTGGGGGCTACACCTTC CASSLQGGGYTF